A selection of T cell receptor beta chains follows, all from one sample in a study of blood T cell repertoires in COVID-19. The repertoire was sequenced with immunoSEQ multiplex PCR; TCRdb's copy has only in-frame clones and lacks some. The sample shows 35,000 to 40,000 clones, roughly 77% of them seen only once. Sample: peripheral blood. These TCRs come from an elderly man with active or convalescent COVID-19. Each CDR3 is given with its conserved first and last residue.

J gene,CDR3 length,V gene,CDR3 protein
TRBJ2-1,12,TRBV5-1,CASSLGGNEQFF
TRBJ2-2,15,TRBV10-3,CAISPLGLATGELFF
TRBJ2-1,16,TRBV27,CASSPNKQTPGNEQFF
TRBJ2-2,14,TRBV9,CASSHRQDTGELFF
TRBJ2-5,15,TRBV9,CASSVGSLIQETQYF
TRBJ2-3,13,TRBV28,CASSQGGTDTQYF
TRBJ2-7,14,TRBV5-6,CASSSRSGGDEQYF
TRBJ2-3,16,TRBV7-8,CASSSLAGGKTDTQYF
TRBJ2-5,15,TRBV5-6,CASSPTGTGQETQYF
TRBJ1-3,13,TRBV9,CASSGRAGNTIYF
TRBJ2-1,12,TRBV4-2,CASSRGGDEQFF
TRBJ2-1,15,TRBV15,CATSKTSGSGNEQFF
TRBJ2-3,16,TRBV28,CASSSLAGGLTDTQYF
TRBJ1-2,15,TRBV19,CASSMDQQGSGGYTF
TRBJ2-1,14,TRBV9,CASSTASGRGEQFF
TRBJ2-7,15,TRBV6-1,CASSERQGFSYEQYF
TRBJ2-2,15,TRBV4-3,CASSQGYRAGGELFF
TRBJ2-1,12,TRBV5-1,CASSWDNNEQFF
TRBJ2-2,16,TRBV5-1,CASSLYTSIGTGELFF
TRBJ1-1,15,TRBV28,CASSNPGQRRSEAFF
TRBJ2-1,14,TRBV7-9,CASRGLETYNEQFF
TRBJ1-5,17,TRBV15,CATSRAQGGRGNQPQHF
TRBJ2-1,16,TRBV24-1,CATSDPGATGGNEQFF
TRBJ1-4,13,TRBV3-1/TRBV3-2,CASSLRGSRQLFF
TRBJ2-2,14,TRBV4-3,CASSQVGGAGELFF
TRBJ1-5,18,TRBV19,CASSIRGPRDRDFPAQHF
TRBJ1-3,15,TRBV14,CASRGTGGVGNTIYF
TRBJ2-7,14,TRBV6-5,CASSPGGGLAEQYF
TRBJ1-1,13,TRBV18,CASSPRGNTEAFF
TRBJ2-7,12,TRBV2,CASSRQGREQYF
TRBJ1-1,13,TRBV19,CASSFVLVGRAFF
TRBJ2-3,12,TRBV2,CASSRSTDTQYF
TRBJ2-5,14,TRBV5-1,CASSLAGSQETQYF
TRBJ1-6,15,TRBV6-5,CASTVRQGFYSPLHF
TRBJ2-3,12,TRBV28,CASSLKTSGTYF
TRBJ1-2,14,TRBV5-6,CASSLAGQTPGYTF
TRBJ2-7,14,TRBV9,CASSVGNRVYEQYF
TRBJ1-2,14,TRBV2,CASSVRSGVNGYTF
TRBJ1-2,14,TRBV18,CASSPPVLTDGYTF
TRBJ2-7,15,TRBV5-1,CASSLAGQVTNEQYF